These 22 T cell receptor beta chains were all obtained from the same sample, sequenced in a study of cytomegalovirus exposure and HLA in healthy donors. PCR used 60 Vbeta primers and 13 Jbeta primers. Sequencing was performed with immunoSEQ multiplex PCR; in TCRdb, only in-frame clones are kept and a portion is missing. Here the sample table reports about 120,000 clones. Sequencing was carried out using PBMCs. The receptors here all came from a woman aged 40 to 50 in good health and CMV-seropositive.

The DNA of the CDR3 is TGTGCCAGCAGCCCACGGACACTTCAGGACTACGAGCAGTACTTC. Its translation is CASSPRTLQDYEQYF. The V gene is TRBV7-9, the J gene TRBJ2-7; possible D gene TRBD1, 5 bases. This CDR3 is built from 15 residues. V lost 5 bases and J 3 bases, leaving 17 bases between the germline ends. Germline values: CDR1 SEHNR, CDR2 FQNEAQ (reference sequence).

This sequence joins TRBV6-5 and TRBJ2-3; 7 positions agree with TRBD2. The length of the CDR3 is 14 residues. Germline lookup yields CDR1 MNHEY and CDR2 SVGAGI. V shed 5 bases, J shed 3 bases, and the junction held 5 bases outside the gene matches. This CDR3 is CASSGGRMTDTQYF. The CDR3 DNA sequence: TGTGCCAGCAGTGGCGGGAGAATGACAGATACGCAGTATTTT.

The V gene is TRBV6-5, the J gene TRBJ2-3; 9 nucleotides match TRBD2. This CDR3 contains 16 residues. Germline V gene lookup returns CDR1 MNHEY and CDR2 SVGAGI. The junction had 9 bases not matched to a gene; V was cut back by 4 bases and J by 4 bases. The CDR3 spells CASSFLNSGRADTQYF. The CDR3 bases are TGTGCCAGCAGTTTCCTCAATAGCGGGAGAGCAGATACGCAGTATTTT.

This chain links TRBV10-2 with TRBJ2-7; a possible D gene is TRBD2 (6 bases). The V gene's germline CDR1 is WSHSY and CDR2 SAAADI. The CDR3 contains 13 residues. The ends were cut back, 3 bases at V and 1 base at J, with 7 bases in the middle. The CDR3 DNA follows: TGCGCCAGCAGTGACGGGAGATCCTACGAGCAGTACTTC. Amino acids: CASSDGRSYEQYF.

The chain carries TRBV5-1 and TRBJ2-3; unclear D gene. Germline CDR1 is SGHRS and CDR2 is YFSETQ. The CDR3 runs 15 residues. With 4 bases removed from V and 2 bases from J, the gap between germline ends came to 14 bases. CDR3 region: CASSADLELTDTQYF. CDR3 bases: TGCGCCAGCAGCGCCGACTTAGAACTCACAGATACGCAGTATTTT. The full variable domain, with the rest looked up from reference TRBV5-1 and TRBJ2-3, is KAGVTQTPRYLIKTRGQQVTLSCSPISGHRSVSWYQQTPGQGLQFLFEYFSETQRNKGNFPGRFSGRQFSNSRSEMNVSTLELGDSALYLCASSADLELTDTQYFGPGTRLTVL.

V usage is TRBV4-2 and J usage is TRBJ2-7; 12 bases are shared with TRBD1. With 4 bases clipped from V and 6 bases from J, the junction kept 13 bases outside the gene matches. The CDR3 consists of 17 residues. The germline V gene encodes CDR1 LGHNA and CDR2 YNFKEQ. The CDR3 reads CASSRVRGDRGLGEQYF. Written as DNA, the CDR3 is TGTGCCAGCAGCCGCGTAAGAGGGGACAGGGGGCTTGGCGAGCAGTACTTC.

The chain couples TRBV28 to TRBJ2-7; 8 nucleotides match TRBD2. This CDR3 has 15 residues. Germline CDR1 is MDHEN and CDR2 is SYDVKM. The V and J ends lost 5 bases and 6 bases, in that order; junction bases with no gene match: 12. CDR3: CASSPFSGLASEQYF. In DNA form, the CDR3 reads TGTGCCAGCAGTCCCTTTAGCGGACTAGCCAGCGAGCAGTACTTC.

V usage is TRBV28 and J usage is TRBJ1-2; D not certain. Trimming removed 6 bases at V and 6 bases at J, with 5 bases between. Germline CDR1 is MDHEN and CDR2 is SYDVKM. The CDR3 totals 10 residues. The CDR3 nucleotides are TGTGCCAGCAGGAGAGATGGCTACACCTTC. The encoded protein is CASRRDGYTF.

V is TRBV15 and J is TRBJ2-7; TRBD2 aligns across 10 bases. Germline assignment: CDR1 LNHNV and CDR2 YYDKDF (reference sequence). This CDR3 spans 17 amino acids. J was trimmed by 3 bases and V by 3 bases; bases with no gene match: 11. In DNA form, the CDR3 reads TGTGCCACCAGCAGTCGCATAGCGGGAGGCTTCGGCTACGAGCAGTACTTC. Protein product: CATSSRIAGGFGYEQYF.

The chain couples TRBV6-5 to TRBJ2-4; no firm D call. Germline CDR1 and CDR2: MNHEY and SVGAGI. The CDR3 covers 13 residues. V was pared by 7 bases and J by 3 bases, with 10 bases between. This chain's CDR3 is CASTAPGKNIQYF. The CDR3 DNA reads TGTGCCAGCACCGCGCCCGGCAAAAACATTCAGTACTTC.

The rearrangement links TRBV19 to TRBJ1-5; weak D call: TRBD1 (6 bases). The CDR3 runs 15 residues. The V and J ends lost 5 bases and 0 bases respectively, with 11 bases between them. Germline assignment: CDR1 LNHDA and CDR2 SQIVND (reference sequence). This chain's CDR3 is CASSSPGDSNQPQHF. The CDR3 bases are TGTGCCAGTAGTTCGCCAGGGGATAGCAATCAGCCCCAGCATTTT.

This chain connects TRBV6-1 to TRBJ2-7, with 11 bases that match TRBD2. The CDR3 covers 14 residues. V was clipped by 8 bases and J by 0 bases; unmatched bases: 3. CDR1 is MNHNS, CDR2 SASEGT, per germline. Written as DNA, the CDR3 is TGTGCCAGCGGCCTAGCGGGAGGCTCCTACGAGCAGTACTTC. Translating gives CASGLAGGSYEQYF.

This chain connects TRBV11-2 to TRBJ2-1; 15 bases align to TRBD2. Germline assignment: CDR1 SGHAT and CDR2 FQNNGV. V lost 6 bases to trimming and J lost 0 bases; unmatched junction nucleotides: 9. CDR3 length: 19 amino acids. The CDR3 bases are TGTGCCAGCAGAACTGCCGGGACTAGCGGGAGGAACTCCTACAATGAGCAGTTCTTC. This encodes CASRTAGTSGRNSYNEQFF. Complete variable domain (other parts from reference TRBV11-2 and TRBJ2-1): EAGVAQSPRYKIIEKRQSVAFWCNPISGHATLYWYQQILGQGPKLLIQFQNNGVVDDSQLPKDRFSAERLKGVDSTLKIQPAKLEDSAVYLCASRTAGTSGRNSYNEQFFGPGTRLTVL.

This chain uses TRBV11-2 with TRBJ2-7, with 11 bases fitting TRBD1. CDR3 length: 16 amino acids. V shed 6 bases and J 5 bases; nucleotides not matched to a gene: 12. In germline, CDR1 is SGHAT, CDR2 FQNNGV. CDR3 nucleotides: TGTGCCAGCAGACCAATACCGGGACAGGGGGGCCACGAGCAGTACTTC. Residues: CASRPIPGQGGHEQYF.

The chain links TRBV27 to TRBJ1-4; 7 bases are a match to TRBD1. Germline CDR1 and CDR2: MNHEY and SMNVEV (reference sequence). Trimming cost V 4 bases and J 5 bases; bases outside gene matches: 4. This CDR3 comprises 14 residues. The CDR3 DNA reads TGTGCCAGCAGTTCGGGACAGATGAATGAAAAACTGTTTTTT. Translated, it gives CASSSGQMNEKLFF.

Concerning this clone: This same CDR3 is encoded by further DNA sequences in the sample. The rearrangement links TRBV5-6 to TRBJ2-1; a weak D match, TRBD2 (5 bases). Germline assignment: CDR1 SGHDT and CDR2 YYEEEE. Trimming took 4 bases from V and 4 from J, leaving 6 bases between them. The CDR3 length is 12 residues. CDR3 sequence reads: CASSRGYNEQFF. The DNA for the CDR3 is TGTGCCAGCAGCCGCGGGTACAATGAGCAGTTCTTC.

Here the CDR3 reads CASSPTGGFSSPLHF. The CDR3 DNA reads TGTGCCAGCAGCCCAACAGGGGGGTTCAGTTCACCCCTCCACTTT. The chain links TRBV7-9 to TRBJ1-6, with TRBD1 identical over 8 bases. With V trimmed by 5 bases and J by 9 bases, 9 bases remained unmatched. Germline values: CDR1 SEHNR, CDR2 FQNEAQ (reference sequence). The CDR3 runs to 15 residues. Full variable domain (missing parts from reference TRBV7-9 and TRBJ1-6): DTGVSQNPRHKITKRGQNVTFRCDPISEHNRLYWYRQTLGQGPEFLTYFQNEAQLEKSRLLSDRFSAERPKGSFSTLEIQRTEQGDSAMYLCASSPTGGFSSPLHFGNGTRLTVT.

For the CDR3, the DNA is TGTGCCAGCAGCGGCGCGGAAACAGATACGCAGTATTTT. As protein: CASSGAETDTQYF. The V call is TRBV5-4, the J call TRBJ2-3; D not certain. Looked up from germline, CDR1 is SGHNT and CDR2 is YYREEE (reference sequence). V was pared by 4 bases and J by 3 bases, with 9 bases between. This CDR3 comprises 13 residues.

This chain joins TRBV19 and TRBJ1-5, with 7 bases lining up with TRBD1. This CDR3 is 15 amino acids long. The germline gives CDR1 LNHDA, CDR2 SQIVND (reference sequence). J gave up 2 bases and V 5 bases, and 6 bases lay outside the gene matches. The DNA for the CDR3 is TGTGCCAGTAGTGAACAGGGGAGAGGCAATCAGCCCCAGCATTTT. Its translation is CASSEQGRGNQPQHF. Using reference TRBV19 and TRBJ1-5 for the parts outside the CDR3, the full variable domain is DGGITQSPKYLFRKEGQNVTLSCEQNLNHDAMYWYRQDPGQGLRLIYYSQIVNDFQKGDIAEGYSVSREKKESFPLTVTSAQKNPTAFYLCASSEQGRGNQPQHFGDGTRLSIL.

Worth noting for this clone: Other DNA sequences within the sample encode an identical CDR3. The V and J genes are TRBV6-5 and TRBJ1-2; D is perhaps TRBD1 (6 bases). CDR3 length: 15 amino acids. Germline V lookup: CDR1 MNHEY, CDR2 SVGAGI. The V and J ends lost 2 bases and 7 bases respectively, with 17 bases between them. The CDR3 sequence: CASSYAGTGGRGYTF. In DNA, the CDR3 is TGTGCCAGCAGTTACGCCGGGACGGGGGGCCGTGGCTACACCTTC.

The V and J genes are TRBV27 and TRBJ2-7; 11 bases are a match to TRBD1. CDR1 and CDR2 from the germline V gene are MNHEY and SMNVEV (reference sequence). The length of the CDR3 is 15 residues. Losses at the gene ends were 6 bases for V and 5 bases for J; bases not matched to a gene: 9. In nucleotides, the CDR3 is TGTGCCAGCAGACGAACGGGACAGGGGGACCACGAGCAGTACTTC. This gives the protein CASRRTGQGDHEQYF.

The chain carries TRBV28 and TRBJ2-7; weak D call: TRBD1 (6 bases). Germline loops: CDR1 MDHEN, CDR2 SYDVKM. The CDR3 extends over 14 amino acids. V lost 5 bases, J lost 3 bases, and 14 bases lay in between. CDR3 nucleotides: TGTGCCAGCAGTCTTGGACAGACTCTCTACGAGCAGTACTTC. Encoded protein: CASSLGQTLYEQYF.